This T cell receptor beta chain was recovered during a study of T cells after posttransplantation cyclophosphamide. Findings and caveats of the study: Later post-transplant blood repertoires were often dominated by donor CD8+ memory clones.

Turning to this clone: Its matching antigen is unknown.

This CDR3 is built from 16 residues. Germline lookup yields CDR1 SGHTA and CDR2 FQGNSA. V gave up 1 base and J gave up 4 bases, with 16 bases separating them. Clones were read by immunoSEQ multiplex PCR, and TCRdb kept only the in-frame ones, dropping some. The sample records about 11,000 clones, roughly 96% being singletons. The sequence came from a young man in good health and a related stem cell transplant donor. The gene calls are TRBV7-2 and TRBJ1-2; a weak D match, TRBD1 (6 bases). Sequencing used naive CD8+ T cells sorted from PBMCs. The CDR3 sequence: CASSLDPQGPPYGYTF. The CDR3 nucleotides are TGTGCCAGCAGCTTAGATCCTCAGGGGCCACCCTATGGCTACACCTTC.